This T cell receptor beta chain came from a study of metastatic and nonmetastatic thyroid tumors. In this sample, this clone is medium-sized. This CDR3 comprises 11 residues. Germline V lookup: CDR1 SEHNR, CDR2 FQNEAQ (reference sequence). V lost 10 bases, J lost 1 base, and 4 bases lay in between. No patient had received any treatment before thyroid surgery. TCRdb re-analyzed the PCR reads through MiXCR. The sample holds over 9,500 clones, over 25% seen once. The chain links TRBV7-9 to TRBJ2-2; no firm D call. Sequencing was carried out using tumor tissue. The receptor comes from a male donor with papillary thyroid cancer or a benign thyroid nodule (not recorded which). Some clones in this sample may be carry-over from other donors' samples. The CDR3 region has the DNA TGTGCCACCCGGAACACCGGGGAGCTGTTTTTT. It is translated as CATRNTGELFF. Supplemented by reference TRBV7-9 and TRBJ2-2, the full variable domain reads DTGVSQNPRHKITKRGQNVTFRCDPISEHNRLYWYRQTLGQGPEFLTYFQNEAQLEKSRLLSDRFSAERPKGSFSTLEIQRTEQGDSAMYLCATRNTGELFFGEGSRLTVL.